This T cell receptor beta chain was sequenced in a study of T cells in Graves' hyperthyroidism and ophthalmopathy. About the research overall: Peripheral blood collection took place at initial diagnosis, before any treatment.

Amplification targeted TCR beta CDR3 regions from RNA transcripts. During a first-round RT-PCR of the TCR CDR3, the HTBI primer set was used. TCRdb re-derived calls from the multiplex PCR reads in MiXCR, one entry per CDR3 protein. This sample has about 590,000 distinct CDR3 sequences, with around 14% found just once. In the ophthalmopathy cohort, Clinical Activity Score was at least 3, NOSPECS grade at least 4, and duration under 3 months. The CDR3 loop spans 14 amino acids. J was trimmed by 5 bases and V by 3 bases; bases with no gene match: 4. Germline assignment: CDR1 SGHNT and CDR2 YENEEA. This clonotype was recorded many times.

This clonotype originated in a woman aged 18-29 years with Graves' ophthalmopathy. Sequenced material: blood. The chain joins TRBV11-3 to TRBJ2-3; 8 nucleotides align to TRBD2. The CDR3 protein is CASSFREGVDTQYF. DNA for the CDR3: TGTGCCAGCAGCTTTCGGGAGGGAGTAGATACGCAGTATTTT. Filled out from reference TRBV11-3 and TRBJ2-3, the complete variable domain reads EAGVVQSPRYKIIEKKQPVAFWCNPISGHNTLYWYLQNLGQGPELLIRYENEEAVDDSQLPKDRFSAERLKGVDSTLKIQPAELGDSAVYLCASSFREGVDTQYFGPGTRLTVL.